This T cell receptor (beta chain) was recorded in a study of control samples from healthy donors and cancer patients. To note about this clone: One end of the junction is discordant with germline, which a read error may explain. Other nucleotide sequences from this sample produce the same CDR3.

This CDR3 has 13 amino acids. The germline V gene encodes CDR1 MNHEY and CDR2 SMNVEV (reference sequence). Only in-frame clones appear in the TCRdb table, and some are missing; sequencing was by immunoSEQ multiplex PCR. This sample has about 86,000 clones; over 85% occur once, and the top ten carry approximately 1.5%. The J gene is TRBJ1-5, the V gene TRBV27; D not resolved. Sample: blood. The receptor comes from a woman in her thirties in good health. CDR3 nucleotides: TGTGCTAGCAGTTTAGTGGGAAATCAGCCCCAGCATTTT. It codes for CASSLVGNQPQHF.